Below, 28 T cell receptor beta chains from the same sample are listed, as sequenced in a study of blood T cell repertoires in COVID-19. Assay: immunoSEQ multiplex PCR; the TCRdb copy retains only in-frame clones and omits some. The sample shows some 350,000 clones, about 90% of them seen only once. Sequencing was carried out using PBMCs or T cells enriched from blood (not recorded which). Receptors were obtained from a man aged 25-40 years who had recovered from COVID-19.

The chain couples TRBV5-1 to TRBJ1-1; 10 bases match TRBD1. The CDR3 totals 14 residues. Germline CDR1 reads SGHRS; CDR2 reads YFSETQ. The ends lost 4 bases at V and 7 bases at J; junction bases unmatched: 7. This CDR3 is CASSGGGQGSEAFF. In DNA, the CDR3 is TGCGCCAGCAGCGGAGGGGGACAGGGGAGTGAAGCTTTCTTT.

The rearrangement links TRBV13 to TRBJ2-7; 8 bases match TRBD2. The CDR3 extends over 15 amino acids. After removal of 5 bases from V and 5 bases from J, the junction contained 11 bases not matched to a gene. Germline V gene sequence: CDR1 PRHDT, CDR2 FYEKMQ (reference sequence). This CDR3 is CASSGPGGVRHEQYF. The CDR3 DNA reads TGTGCCAGCAGCGGCCCGGGGGGGGTTCGCCACGAGCAGTACTTC.

The sample holds one count of this clone. V and J are TRBV5-1 and TRBJ1-6; TRBD1 might be the D (6 bases). CDR3 size: 16 residues. Trimming removed 3 bases at V and 6 bases at J, with 16 bases between. Germline CDR1 is SGHRS and CDR2 is YFSETQ. CDR3 loop: CASSSGTTVGNSPLHF. As DNA, the CDR3 is TGCGCCAGCAGCTCCGGGACAACAGTCGGTAATTCACCCCTCCACTTT.

This clone occurred once. The chain couples TRBV10-2 to TRBJ2-4, with TRBD2 as a possible D gene (5 bases). This CDR3 comprises 15 residues. Germline V gene data show CDR1 as WSHSY and CDR2 as SAAADI. V shed 2 bases and J shed 6 bases, with 14 bases lying between them. CDR3 nucleotides: TGCGCCAGCAGTGAGCGGTCTGAGGGCCCAAACATTCAGTACTTC. Translation gives CASSERSEGPNIQYF.

V is TRBV5-1 and J is TRBJ2-5; D not certain. The CDR3 runs to 15 residues. Trimming stripped 1 base from V and 1 base from J, with 11 bases between. Germline assignment: CDR1 SGHRS and CDR2 YFSETQ. The DNA of the CDR3 is TGCGCCAGCAGCTTGACGAATGGCGGCCAAGAGACCCAGTACTTC. Translation: CASSLTNGGQETQYF. Full variable domain (missing parts from reference TRBV5-1 and TRBJ2-5): KAGVTQTPRYLIKTRGQQVTLSCSPISGHRSVSWYQQTPGQGLQFLFEYFSETQRNKGNFPGRFSGRQFSNSRSEMNVSTLELGDSALYLCASSLTNGGQETQYFGPGTRLLVL.

V is TRBV7-6 and J is TRBJ1-6; 9 bases are shared with TRBD1. This CDR3 comprises 14 residues. Germline-derived CDR1 and CDR2 are SGHVS and FNYEAQ. Unmatched junction bases numbered 0, after V lost 1 base and J lost 8 bases. CDR3 residues: CASSLGTGDSPLHF. The CDR3 DNA is TGTGCCAGCAGCTTAGGGACAGGGGATTCACCCCTCCACTTT.

The chain is built from TRBV9 and TRBJ2-2, with TRBD2 matching over 7 bases. The ends lost 0 bases at V and 5 bases at J; junction bases unmatched: 1. Germline loops: CDR1 SGDLS, CDR2 YYNGEE. The CDR3 is 14 residues long. This CDR3 reads CASSVAGGTGELFF. The DNA of the CDR3 is TGTGCCAGCAGCGTAGCGGGGGGAACCGGGGAGCTGTTTTTT.

The V and J genes are TRBV9 and TRBJ2-3; D uncertain. In germline, CDR1 is SGDLS, CDR2 YYNGEE. The ends were cut back, 1 base at V and 3 bases at J, with 6 bases in the middle. CDR3 size: 13 residues. In nucleotides, the CDR3 is TGTGCCAGCAGCGTAACCCGGACAGATACGCAGTATTTT. Translated: CASSVTRTDTQYF. The whole variable domain, filled in from reference TRBV9 and TRBJ2-3, reads DSGVTQTPKHLITATGQRVTLRCSPRSGDLSVYWYQQSLDQGLQFLIQYYNGEERAKGNILERFSAQQFPDLHSELNLSSLELGDSALYFCASSVTRTDTQYFGPGTRLTVL.

The CDR3 is CASSQVTGPYEQYF. CDR3 nucleotides: TGTGCCAGCAGCCAAGTGACAGGCCCATACGAGCAGTACTTC. The rearrangement joins TRBV3-1 (or the pseudogene TRBV3-2) to TRBJ2-7, with D perhaps matching TRBD1 (6 bases). Trimming took 1 base from V and 4 from J, leaving 11 bases between them. Germline V lookup: CDR1 LGHDT, CDR2 YNNKEL (reference sequence). The CDR3 covers 14 residues.

This rearrangement joins TRBV7-7 to TRBJ2-3; D not certain. Germline CDR1 and CDR2: SSHAT and FNYEAQ (reference sequence). This CDR3 region has 13 residues. The germline V and J ends were trimmed by 2 bases and 4 bases, with 7 bases remaining between them. The CDR3 spells CASSLTRSDTQYF. CDR3 DNA sequence: TGTGCCAGCAGCTTAACTCGGTCAGATACGCAGTATTTT.

The CDR3 protein is CASSPHGGTGAPRYGYTF. The CDR3 DNA is TGTGCCAGCAGCCCTCACGGTGGGACAGGGGCCCCCCGCTATGGCTACACCTTC. J is TRBJ1-2 and V is TRBV9; 10 bases line up with TRBD1. The length of the CDR3 is 18 residues. V was clipped by 4 bases and J by 4 bases; unmatched bases: 16. Germline CDR1 is SGDLS and CDR2 is YYNGEE.

The rearrangement links TRBV18 to TRBJ2-1, with D possibly being TRBD1 (5 bases). Per the germline V gene, CDR1 is KGHSH and CDR2 is LQKENI. Trimming took 3 bases from V and 0 from J, leaving 9 bases between them. The CDR3 spans 15 residues. The CDR3 spells CASSPQGASYNEQFF. The CDR3 DNA sequence: TGTGCCAGCTCACCTCAGGGTGCCTCCTACAATGAGCAGTTCTTC.

This chain connects TRBV28 to TRBJ2-7, with TRBD1 as a possible D gene (5 bases). The V and J ends lost 5 bases and 7 bases respectively, with 12 bases between them. The CDR3 length is 12 residues. Germline CDR1 reads MDHEN; CDR2 reads SYDVKM. The CDR3 sequence: CASSISRTEQYF. In DNA form, the CDR3 reads TGTGCCAGCAGTATATCGAGGACAGAGCAGTACTTC.

The chain is built from TRBV7-6 and TRBJ2-3; 12 bases match TRBD2. The V gene's germline CDR1 is SGHVS and CDR2 FNYEAQ. This CDR3 spans 16 amino acids. With V trimmed by 2 bases and J by 4 bases, 4 bases remained unmatched. DNA of the CDR3: TGTGCCAGCAGCTTATGGACTAGCGGGGTCTCAGATACGCAGTATTTT. Amino acid sequence: CASSLWTSGVSDTQYF.

The table lists this clone with a few counts. V usage is TRBV19 and J usage is TRBJ1-2, with 8 bases aligning to TRBD1. V gave up 6 bases and J gave up 6 bases; unmatched junction bases: 6. Looked up from germline, CDR1 is LNHDA and CDR2 is SQIVND (reference sequence). This CDR3 contains 13 residues. CDR3 in amino acids: CASSETGEDGYTF. The CDR3 region has the DNA TGTGCCAGTAGCGAGACAGGGGAAGATGGCTACACCTTC. Combining the CDR3 with reference TRBV19 and TRBJ1-2 gives the whole variable domain DGGITQSPKYLFRKEGQNVTLSCEQNLNHDAMYWYRQDPGQGLRLIYYSQIVNDFQKGDIAEGYSVSREKKESFPLTVTSAQKNPTAFYLCASSETGEDGYTFGSGTRLTVV.

This chain joins TRBV28 and TRBJ2-7; D not certain. Germline CDR1 is MDHEN and CDR2 is SYDVKM. V lost 7 bases, J lost 0 bases, and 19 bases lay in between. The CDR3 runs to 16 residues. CDR3 nucleotide sequence: TGTGCCAGCACCACCTCTGGAGCTCAGAGCTCCTACGAGCAGTACTTC. Translated: CASTTSGAQSSYEQYF.

This chain joins TRBV6-5 and TRBJ2-3; weak D call: TRBD1 (6 bases). The CDR3 totals 13 residues. The germline CDR1 and CDR2 sequences are MNHEY and SVGAGI. The V and J ends lost 5 bases and 4 bases respectively, with 10 bases between them. The DNA of the CDR3 is TGTGCCAGCAGTCGCGGACAGCCAGATACGCAGTATTTT. Residues: CASSRGQPDTQYF.

The rearrangement uses TRBV7-9 and TRBJ2-6; TRBD2 matches 7 bases. The CDR3 is 18 residues long. Trimming at V came to 5 bases and at J to 1 base, leaving 11 bases not matched to a gene. Germline-derived CDR1 and CDR2 are SEHNR and FQNEAQ (reference sequence). The CDR3 loop is CASSPGGDPISGANVLTF. CDR3 bases: TGTGCCAGCAGCCCTGGGGGGGACCCAATATCTGGGGCCAACGTCCTGACTTTC.

The chain uses TRBV10-2 and TRBJ1-2; D is perhaps TRBD1 (5 bases). CDR1 and CDR2 (germline): WSHSY, SAAADI. Between the trimmed V and J ends, which lost 8 bases and 2 bases, there was a span of 6 bases. The CDR3 has 11 amino acids. DNA for the CDR3: TGCGCCAGCGGACAAAACTATGGCTACACCTTC. Translation gives CASGQNYGYTF.

The CDR3 here is CASSSTTGFSNSPLHF. In DNA, the CDR3 is TGTGCCAGCAGTTCGACGACAGGGTTCTCGAATTCACCCCTCCACTTT. The chain uses TRBV27 and TRBJ1-6, with TRBD1 identical over 7 bases. The CDR3 spans 16 residues. Looked up from germline, CDR1 is MNHEY and CDR2 is SMNVEV (reference sequence). V was pared by 4 bases and J by 7 bases, with 10 bases of the junction left unmatched.

The rearrangement uses TRBV18 and TRBJ1-1, with a tentative D call TRBD1 (5 bases). This CDR3 region has 16 residues. Trimming stripped 3 bases from V and 3 bases from J, with 17 bases between. Germline V lookup: CDR1 KGHSH, CDR2 LQKENI. This CDR3 reads CASSPRAGRGYTEAFF. The CDR3 bases are TGTGCCAGCTCACCTAGGGCGGGGAGGGGCTACACTGAAGCTTTCTTT.

The chain is built from TRBV27 and TRBJ2-3; D might be TRBD1 (5 bases). The V gene lost 5 bases and the J gene lost 1 base, with 13 bases spanning the gap. The CDR3 is made up of 15 amino acids. Looked up from germline, CDR1 is MNHEY and CDR2 is SMNVEV (reference sequence). Written as DNA, the CDR3 is TGTGCCAGCAGTGACCGTGGGGCCGGCACAGATACGCAGTATTTT. Residues: CASSDRGAGTDTQYF.

The J gene is TRBJ2-7, the V gene TRBV7-8; maybe TRBD2 (5 bases). The V gene's germline CDR1 is SGHVS and CDR2 FQNEAQ. This CDR3 has 12 residues. V was pared by 5 bases and J by 6 bases, with 11 bases between. CDR3 sequence: CASSHTSFEQYF. CDR3 bases: TGTGCCAGCAGCCATACTAGTTTCGAGCAGTACTTC.

This chain links TRBV10-3 with TRBJ2-1; D unresolved. Trimming shortened V by 8 bases and J by 4 bases, and 12 bases separated the two germline ends. Germline assignment: CDR1 ENHRY and CDR2 SYGVKD. This CDR3 region has 13 residues. The DNA for the CDR3 is TGTGCCATCGGTACCGACAATTACAATGAGCAGTTCTTC. This codes for CAIGTDNYNEQFF.

This clone was observed a single time. The V and J genes are TRBV28 and TRBJ2-7; tentatively, D is TRBD1 (6 bases). The V gene lost 4 bases and the J gene lost 5 bases, with 15 bases spanning the gap. Germline V lookup: CDR1 MDHEN, CDR2 SYDVKM. The CDR3 covers 14 residues. The CDR3 region has the DNA TGTGCCAGCAGTTCATCAGGGGATCGGGACGAGCAGTACTTC. This codes for CASSSSGDRDEQYF.

The gene calls are TRBV5-1 and TRBJ1-1; D unclear. This CDR3 has 15 amino acids. Deletions cut 0 bases from V and 4 bases from J, with 13 bases between. Germline-derived CDR1 and CDR2 are SGHRS and YFSETQ. CDR3 residues: CASSLGAVLFTEAFF. The CDR3 nucleotides read TGCGCCAGCAGCTTGGGAGCCGTTCTTTTCACTGAAGCTTTCTTT.

The genes are TRBV10-3 and TRBJ2-6; 10 bases are a match to TRBD1. With 6 bases clipped from V and 4 bases from J, the junction kept 9 bases outside the gene matches. Germline lookup yields CDR1 ENHRY and CDR2 SYGVKD. The CDR3 is 17 residues long. The CDR3 bases are TGTGCCATCAGGACGGGACAGGGGATCAGGGGGGCCAACGTCCTGACTTTC. It encodes CAIRTGQGIRGANVLTF.

CDR3 in amino acids: CASSPTGEANEQYF. CDR3 coding DNA: TGTGCCAGCAGCCCCACAGGGGAAGCTAACGAGCAGTACTTC. This chain joins TRBV7-9 and TRBJ2-7; 7 bases line up with TRBD1. The CDR3 is 14 amino acids. With 5 bases clipped from V and 5 bases from J, the junction kept 9 bases outside the gene matches. The germline gives CDR1 SEHNR, CDR2 FQNEAQ (reference sequence).